The table lists the clone carrying this TCR beta chain with a count of one. Its specificity is not known. All trial patients relapsed after autologous stem cell transplantation. Complete response, partial response or progressive disease made up the best responses. Germline-derived CDR1 and CDR2 are LNHDA and SQIVND (reference sequence). Trimming cost V 3 bases and J 5 bases; bases outside gene matches: 11. This CDR3 comprises 18 residues. This entry comes from a study of PD-1 blockade in classical Hodgkin lymphoma. Findings and limits, study-wide: It was CD4+ TCR diversity, not CD8+, that rose significantly by C4D1. Patients starting nivolumab less than 1 year after ASCT had lower diversity and were excluded from later analyses. Whoever responded completely had baseline diversity much like that seen in newly diagnosed patients.

The protocol was immunoSEQ multiplex PCR, while the TCRdb copy is restricted to in-frame clones and leaves out a portion. Of 66,000 or so clones detected, about 64% appear once; the ten largest clones hold about 9.8%. The J gene is TRBJ2-3, the V gene TRBV19; 13 bases fit TRBD2. Sample: peripheral blood mononuclear cells (PBMCs), taken before the second cycle of nivolumab. The receptor was isolated from a human donor with classical Hodgkin lymphoma. This CDR3 is CASSIPSLAGGPGDTQYF. CDR3 bases: TGTGCCAGTAGTATTCCCTCACTAGCGGGGGGGCCAGGAGATACGCAGTATTTT.